This entry lists 18 T cell receptor beta chains sequenced from one sample in a study of cytomegalovirus exposure and HLA in healthy donors. Clones were read by immunoSEQ multiplex PCR, and TCRdb kept only the in-frame ones, dropping some. The table lists about 280,000 clones, 86% of them singletons. The sample taken for sequencing was PBMCs. These receptors originate from a woman younger than 30 in good health and CMV-seronegative.

This chain uses TRBV6-1 with TRBJ2-2; D not certain. With 3 bases removed from V and 5 bases from J, the gap between germline ends came to 10 bases. This CDR3 has 14 residues. Germline V gene data show CDR1 as MNHNS and CDR2 as SASEGT. This CDR3 is CASSEGLQTGELFF. The CDR3 DNA reads as TGTGCCAGCAGTGAGGGCCTTCAAACCGGGGAGCTGTTTTTT.

This clone has more than one count but fewer than ten. This sequence joins TRBV4-1 and TRBJ1-1; the D gene is possibly TRBD1 (5 bases). V lost 2 bases, J lost 1 base, and 11 bases lay in between. The CDR3 covers 15 residues. Germline V gene data show CDR1 as MGHRA and CDR2 as YSYEKL. The chain's CDR3 is CASSQQGWGNTEAFF. CDR3 sequence (DNA): TGCGCCAGCAGCCAACAGGGCTGGGGGAACACTGAAGCTTTCTTT.

The chain carries TRBV11-2 and TRBJ2-7; D call uncertain. The germline gives CDR1 SGHAT, CDR2 FQNNGV. The CDR3 length is 14 residues. Trimming took 1 base from V and 3 from J, leaving 10 bases between them. The CDR3 DNA sequence: TGTGCCAGCAGCTTAGTTCTAGAATACTACGAGCAGTACTTC. It translates to CASSLVLEYYEQYF.

The count of this clone is one. The V gene is TRBV5-4, the J gene TRBJ2-1; 7 nucleotides align to TRBD2. V shed 2 bases, J shed 8 bases, and the junction held 7 bases outside the gene matches. Germline assignment: CDR1 SGHNT and CDR2 YYREEE (reference sequence). The CDR3 covers 14 residues. CDR3 in amino acids: CASSFKLAGDEQFF. In nucleotides, the CDR3 is TGTGCCAGCAGCTTTAAGCTCGCGGGGGATGAGCAGTTCTTC.

The chain combines TRBV5-1 with TRBJ2-7, with 9 nucleotides matching TRBD1. Per germline, CDR1 SGHRS and CDR2 YFSETQ. V gave up 4 bases and J gave up 0 bases; unmatched junction bases: 11. This CDR3 has 17 amino acids. DNA of the CDR3: TGCGCCAGCAGCACCCTAGGGACAGGGAGGTACTCCTACGAGCAGTACTTC. Protein sequence: CASSTLGTGRYSYEQYF.

The gene calls are TRBV19 and TRBJ1-1, with TRBD1 as a possible D gene (6 bases). This CDR3 region has 13 residues. Germline CDR1 is LNHDA and CDR2 is SQIVND (reference sequence). Trimming stripped 3 bases from V and 4 bases from J, with 9 bases between. The CDR3 spells CASSITGTTEAFF. For the CDR3, the DNA is TGTGCCAGTAGTATTACAGGGACCACTGAAGCTTTCTTT.

The V and J genes are TRBV28 and TRBJ1-5; a possible D gene is TRBD1 (5 bases). The germline V and J ends were trimmed by 6 bases and 2 bases, with 8 bases remaining between them. From germline, CDR1 is MDHEN and CDR2 SYDVKM. This CDR3 has 13 residues. CDR3 in amino acids: CASRLQGNQPQHF. The CDR3 DNA reads TGTGCCAGCAGATTACAGGGCAATCAGCCCCAGCATTTT.

This chain connects TRBV5-1 to TRBJ1-6; D call uncertain. The CDR3 has 13 amino acids. V lost 0 bases and J lost 10, with 8 bases in between. Germline V gene sequence: CDR1 SGHRS, CDR2 YFSETQ. CDR3 in amino acids: CASSLADNSPLHF. Written as DNA, the CDR3 is TGCGCCAGCAGCTTGGCCGACAACTCACCCCTCCACTTT.

The V gene is TRBV2, the J gene TRBJ2-2; perhaps TRBD1 as D (5 bases). The CDR3 covers 14 residues. Looked up from germline, CDR1 is SNHLY and CDR2 is FYNNEI. Trimming left V 3 bases short and J 7 bases short, with 12 bases between. CDR3 sequence (DNA): TGTGCCAGCAGTGATAGGCAGGGAAGCGGGGAGCTGTTTTTT. Encoded protein: CASSDRQGSGELFF.

This chain joins TRBV5-1 and TRBJ2-7; unclear D gene. There are 16 residues in the CDR3. CDR1 SGHRS and CDR2 YFSETQ come from the germline V gene. Trimming took 0 bases from V and 0 from J, leaving 13 bases between them. CDR3 loop: CASSLAGLLSSYEQYF. As DNA, the CDR3 is TGCGCCAGCAGCTTGGCAGGTCTTCTTAGCTCCTACGAGCAGTACTTC.

V gene TRBV11-1 combines with J gene TRBJ2-7; the D gene is possibly TRBD1 (6 bases). CDR3 size: 17 residues. Trimming removed 5 bases at V and 0 bases at J, with 20 bases between. Per the germline V gene, CDR1 is SGHAT and CDR2 is FQDESV (reference sequence). This CDR3 reads CASSPLHGQPSSYEQYF. The CDR3 region has the DNA TGTGCCAGCAGCCCCTTGCATGGACAGCCCAGCTCCTACGAGCAGTACTTC.

This clone was picked up one time. The chain carries TRBV29-1 and TRBJ2-3, with TRBD2 identical over 8 bases. Germline lookup yields CDR1 SQVTM and CDR2 ANQGSEA. The CDR3 has 14 residues. DNA for the CDR3: TGCATCGCGACGGGAGGGTTTCGTCCAGATACGCAGTATTTT. Protein: CIATGGFRPDTQYF.

The genes are TRBV7-6 and TRBJ2-7, with 9 bases lining up with TRBD1. Germline V gene data show CDR1 as SGHVS and CDR2 as FNYEAQ. The CDR3 loop spans 14 amino acids. Trimming removed 5 bases from V and 3 bases from J; junction bases left unmatched: 5. CDR3 protein: CASSPRTGDYEQYF. DNA for the CDR3: TGTGCCAGCAGCCCTCGGACAGGGGACTACGAGCAGTACTTC.

The chain has TRBV19 and TRBJ1-1; D perhaps matches TRBD1 (5 bases). The CDR3 sequence is 14 residues long. CDR1 and CDR2 (germline): LNHDA, SQIVND (reference sequence). The V and J ends lost 6 bases and 0 bases respectively, with 11 bases between them. CDR3 DNA sequence: TGTGCCAGTAGGGGGGGAGCTCTGAACACTGAAGCTTTCTTT. It is translated as CASRGGALNTEAFF.

In nucleotides, the CDR3 is TGCGCCAGCAGCTTTGGGCTAGCGGACACCAATGAGCAGTTCTTC. It yields the protein CASSFGLADTNEQFF. The rearrangement uses TRBV5-1 and TRBJ2-1, with 7 bases identical to TRBD2. Germline CDR1 and CDR2: SGHRS and YFSETQ. The CDR3 consists of 15 residues. V lost 2 bases and J lost 6; bases outside the gene matches: 8.

The chain uses TRBV11-2 and TRBJ2-2; TRBD2 might be the D (6 bases). Trimming left V 6 bases short and J 2 bases short, with 10 bases between. The length of the CDR3 is 14 residues. The V gene's germline CDR1 is SGHAT and CDR2 FQNNGV. CDR3 sequence reads: CASRRGANTGELFF. The CDR3 nucleotides are TGTGCCAGCAGGCGCGGGGCCAACACCGGGGAGCTGTTTTTT.

Only one count was recorded for this clone. The chain employs TRBV11-1 and TRBJ1-2; no clear D gene. Germline CDR1 SGHAT, CDR2 FQDESV (reference sequence). Deletions cut 1 base from V and 2 bases from J, with 11 bases between. The CDR3 extends over 15 amino acids. The CDR3 region has the DNA TGTGCCAGCAGCTTAGACGGTCGGGGAAACTATGGCTACACCTTC. It translates to CASSLDGRGNYGYTF.

This chain connects TRBV5-1 to TRBJ2-5; 8 bases map to TRBD1. In germline, CDR1 is SGHRS, CDR2 YFSETQ. The ends lost 3 bases at V and 0 bases at J; junction bases unmatched: 10. The CDR3 contains 17 residues. The CDR3 nucleotides read TGCGCCAGCAGCTGGTACGCCGGGACAGGTAACCAAGAGACCCAGTACTTC. Amino acid sequence: CASSWYAGTGNQETQYF.